The 8 T cell receptor beta chains listed next were all sequenced from one sample in a study of T cells after yellow fever vaccination. Each CDR3 protein is one row after TCRdb ran MiXCR on the 5' RACE reads. The data show hundreds of thousands of distinct CDR3 sequences, approximately 12% seen once. The sequences come from CD4+ T cells sorted from PBMCs, collected 15 days after the yellow fever booster vaccination. The receptors originated from a young man who received the YFV17D yellow fever vaccine.

This clonotype has more than one count but fewer than ten. The chain carries TRBV6-1 and TRBJ2-7; TRBD1 agrees at 7 bases. The J segment lost 5 bases and the V segment lost 4 bases, leaving 14 bases of the junction unmatched. Germline CDR1 reads MNHNS; CDR2 reads SASEGT. The CDR3 covers 16 residues. The CDR3 spells CASSGGTGVQGDEQYF. The CDR3 DNA is TGTGCCAGCAGTGGGGGAACAGGGGTTCAGGGGGACGAGCAGTACTTC.

This clonotype was found many times. This chain joins TRBV5-1 and TRBJ2-1; 8 bases match TRBD2. J lost 10 bases, V lost 8 bases, and 17 bases had no gene match. The CDR3 totals 15 residues. Germline CDR1 reads SGHRS; CDR2 reads YFSETQ. The CDR3 DNA reads as TGCGCCAGTATGGCCGGGGGGGGCGGTTCCCCCGAGCAGTTCTTC. Its protein is CASMAGGGGSPEQFF.

This clonotype showed up just a few times. The chain joins TRBV20-1 to TRBJ2-5; D is uncertain. This CDR3 region has 14 residues. The V end lost 3 bases, the J end lost 0 bases, and 11 bases lay between the germline ends. CDR1 and CDR2 from the germline V gene are DFQATT and SNEGSKA (reference sequence). The CDR3 spells CSASRNPNQETQYF. CDR3 DNA sequence: TGCAGTGCTAGCAGGAACCCTAACCAAGAGACCCAGTACTTC.

This chain connects TRBV5-4 to TRBJ2-5, with D hard to call. Germline V gene sequence: CDR1 SGHNT, CDR2 YYREEE (reference sequence). V was clipped by 0 bases and J by 7 bases, with 13 bases between them. The CDR3 is 14 residues long. The CDR3 reads CASSLAPPPATQYF. DNA of the CDR3: TGTGCCAGCAGCTTGGCTCCGCCTCCTGCGACCCAGTACTTC.

The V and J genes are TRBV6-1 and TRBJ1-1; tentatively, D is TRBD1 (5 bases). The CDR3 sequence is 13 residues long. Per the germline V gene, CDR1 is MNHNS and CDR2 is SASEGT. The V end was cut by 5 bases, the J end by 6 bases, with 13 bases between. The CDR3 is CASSRQWSSEAFF. CDR3 coding DNA: TGTGCCAGCAGTAGACAGTGGTCTTCTGAAGCTTTCTTT.

The table lists this clonotype with a few counts. The gene calls are TRBV12-3 or TRBV12-4 and TRBJ2-1; D is undetermined. Trimming left V 2 bases short and J 12 bases short, with 14 bases between. The CDR3 loop spans 13 amino acids. The CDR3 bases are TGTGCCAGCAGTTTAACTACCCAAGGTAGGCAGTTCTTC. This encodes CASSLTTQGRQFF.

The chain joins TRBV18 to TRBJ2-1; D uncertain. Looked up from germline, CDR1 is KGHSH and CDR2 is LQKENI. V was pared by 1 base and J by 13 bases, with 14 bases between. This CDR3 has 13 residues. The CDR3 DNA is TGTGCCAGCTCACCACAGGGAATTCCTAAACAGTTCTTC. It translates to CASSPQGIPKQFF.

There are a few counts of this clonotype. The chain couples TRBV2 to TRBJ1-3, with TRBD1 matching 10 bases. This CDR3 region has 17 residues. J was trimmed by 0 bases and V by 9 bases; bases with no gene match: 11. Germline lookup yields CDR1 SNHLY and CDR2 FYNNEI. This CDR3 is CARRDRGPLFSGNTIYF. CDR3 in DNA: TGTGCCAGACGGGACAGGGGTCCCCTTTTCTCTGGAAACACCATATATTTT.